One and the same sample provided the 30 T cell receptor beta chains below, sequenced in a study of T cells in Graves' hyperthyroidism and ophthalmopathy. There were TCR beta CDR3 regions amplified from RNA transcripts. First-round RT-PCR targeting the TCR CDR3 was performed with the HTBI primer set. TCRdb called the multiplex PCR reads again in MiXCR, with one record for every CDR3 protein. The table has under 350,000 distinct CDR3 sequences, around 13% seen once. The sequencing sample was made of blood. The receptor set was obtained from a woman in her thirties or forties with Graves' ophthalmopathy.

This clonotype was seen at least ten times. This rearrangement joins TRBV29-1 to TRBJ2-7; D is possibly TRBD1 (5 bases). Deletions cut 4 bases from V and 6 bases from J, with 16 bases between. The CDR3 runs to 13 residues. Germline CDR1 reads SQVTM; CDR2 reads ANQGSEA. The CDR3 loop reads CSVAHGQGAEQYF. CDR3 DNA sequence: TGCAGCGTTGCCCACGGGCAGGGCGCCGAGCAGTACTTC.

CDR3 nucleotide sequence: TGCAGTGCCAGCCTAAATGAAAAACTGTTTTTT. As protein: CSASLNEKLFF. The V and J genes are TRBV20-1 and TRBJ1-4; no firm D call. CDR3 size: 11 residues. Trimming left V 6 bases short and J 5 bases short, with 7 bases between. The germline CDR1 and CDR2 sequences are DFQATT and SNEGSKA (reference sequence).

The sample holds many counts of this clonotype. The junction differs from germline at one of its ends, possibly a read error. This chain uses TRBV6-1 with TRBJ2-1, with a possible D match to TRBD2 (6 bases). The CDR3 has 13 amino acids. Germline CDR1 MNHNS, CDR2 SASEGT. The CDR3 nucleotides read TGTACCAGCAGTCCGGGAGCTTTCAGTGAGCAGTTCTTC. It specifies CTSSPGAFSEQFF.

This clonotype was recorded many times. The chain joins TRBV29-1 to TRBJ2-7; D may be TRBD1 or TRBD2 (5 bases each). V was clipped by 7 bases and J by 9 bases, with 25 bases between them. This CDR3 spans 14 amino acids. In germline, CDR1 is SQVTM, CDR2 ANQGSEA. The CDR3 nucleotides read TGCAGCGCCGCCGGGACCCCGGGGAATCGCGTGCAGTACTTC. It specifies CSAAGTPGNRVQYF.

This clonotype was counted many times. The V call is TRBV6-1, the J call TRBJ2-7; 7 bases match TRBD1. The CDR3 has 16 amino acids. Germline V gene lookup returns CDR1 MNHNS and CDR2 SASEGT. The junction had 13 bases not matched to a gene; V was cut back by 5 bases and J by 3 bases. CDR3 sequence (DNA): TGTGCCAGCAGTCCGACCGCCGGGACAGATTTCTACGAGCAGTACTTC. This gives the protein CASSPTAGTDFYEQYF.

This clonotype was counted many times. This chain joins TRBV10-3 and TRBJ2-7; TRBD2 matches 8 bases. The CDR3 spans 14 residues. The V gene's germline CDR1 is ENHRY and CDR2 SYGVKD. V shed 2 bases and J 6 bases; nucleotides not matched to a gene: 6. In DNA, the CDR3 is TGTGCCATCAGTGAGCGTAGCGGGGCCGGCGAGCAGTACTTC. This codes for CAISERSGAGEQYF.

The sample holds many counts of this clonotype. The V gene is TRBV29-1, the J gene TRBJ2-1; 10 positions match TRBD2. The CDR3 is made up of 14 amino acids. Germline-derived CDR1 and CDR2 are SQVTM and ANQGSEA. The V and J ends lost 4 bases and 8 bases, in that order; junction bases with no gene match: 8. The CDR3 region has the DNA TGCAGCGTTGCGAGCGGGGGGGCCTTGGATGAGCAGTTCTTC. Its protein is CSVASGGALDEQFF.

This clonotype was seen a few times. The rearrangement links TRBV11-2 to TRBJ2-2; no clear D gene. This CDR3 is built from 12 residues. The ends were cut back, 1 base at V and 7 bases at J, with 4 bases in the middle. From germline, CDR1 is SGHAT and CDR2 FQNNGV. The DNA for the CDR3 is TGTGCCAGCAGCTTAGTGGTCGGGGAGCTGTTTTTT. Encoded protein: CASSLVVGELFF.

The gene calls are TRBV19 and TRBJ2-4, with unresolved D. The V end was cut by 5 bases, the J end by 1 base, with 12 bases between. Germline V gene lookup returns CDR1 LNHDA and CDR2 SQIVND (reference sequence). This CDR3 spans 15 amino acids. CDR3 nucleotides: TGTGCCAGTAGTCTTTATCAGAGTGCCAAAAACATTCAGTACTTC. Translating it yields CASSLYQSAKNIQYF.

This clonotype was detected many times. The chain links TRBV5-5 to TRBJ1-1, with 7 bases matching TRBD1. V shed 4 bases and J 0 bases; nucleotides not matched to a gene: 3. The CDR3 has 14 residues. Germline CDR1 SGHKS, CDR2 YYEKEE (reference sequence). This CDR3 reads CASSRGQMNTEAFF. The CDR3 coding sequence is TGTGCCAGCAGCCGGGGACAGATGAACACTGAAGCTTTCTTT.

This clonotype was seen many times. The CDR3 here is CSARPLGGGGYYGYTF. The DNA of the CDR3 is TGCAGTGCTAGACCCCTAGGAGGGGGCGGTTACTATGGCTACACCTTC. The V gene is TRBV20-1, the J gene TRBJ1-2; 7 bases fit TRBD1. The length of the CDR3 is 16 residues. Germline CDR1 is DFQATT and CDR2 is SNEGSKA (reference sequence). The J segment lost 3 bases and the V segment lost 2 bases, leaving 12 bases of the junction unmatched.

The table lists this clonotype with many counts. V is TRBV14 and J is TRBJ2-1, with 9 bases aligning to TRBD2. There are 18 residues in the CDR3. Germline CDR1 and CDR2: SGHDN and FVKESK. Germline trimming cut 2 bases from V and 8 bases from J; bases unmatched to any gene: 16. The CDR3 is CASSQQVWGLAPQYEQFF. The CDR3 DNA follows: TGTGCCAGCAGCCAACAAGTCTGGGGACTAGCTCCTCAATATGAGCAGTTCTTC.

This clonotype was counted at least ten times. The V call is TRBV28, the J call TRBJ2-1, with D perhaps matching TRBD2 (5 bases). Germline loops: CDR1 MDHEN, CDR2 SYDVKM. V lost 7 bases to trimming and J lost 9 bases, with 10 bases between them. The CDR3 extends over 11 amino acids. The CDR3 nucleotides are TGTGCCAGCACCGGGGTTACTGAGCAGTTCTTC. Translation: CASTGVTEQFF.

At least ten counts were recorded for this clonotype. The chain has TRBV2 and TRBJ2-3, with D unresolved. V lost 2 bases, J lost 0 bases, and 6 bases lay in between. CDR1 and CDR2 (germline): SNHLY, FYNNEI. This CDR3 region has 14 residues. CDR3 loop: CASSELWSTDTQYF. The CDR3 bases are TGTGCCAGCAGTGAATTGTGGAGCACAGATACGCAGTATTTT. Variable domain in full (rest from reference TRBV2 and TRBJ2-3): EPEVTQTPSHQVTQMGQEVILRCVPISNHLYFYWYRQILGQKVEFLVSFYNNEISEKSEIFDDQFSVERPDGSNFTLKIRSTKLEDSAMYFCASSELWSTDTQYFGPGTRLTVL.

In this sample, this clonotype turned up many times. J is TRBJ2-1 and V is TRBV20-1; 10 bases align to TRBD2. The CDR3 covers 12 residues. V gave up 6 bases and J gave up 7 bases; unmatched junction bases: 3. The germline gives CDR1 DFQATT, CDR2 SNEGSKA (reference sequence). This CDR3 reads CSAAGGRNEQFF. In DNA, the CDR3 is TGCAGTGCAGCGGGAGGGCGAAATGAGCAGTTCTTC.

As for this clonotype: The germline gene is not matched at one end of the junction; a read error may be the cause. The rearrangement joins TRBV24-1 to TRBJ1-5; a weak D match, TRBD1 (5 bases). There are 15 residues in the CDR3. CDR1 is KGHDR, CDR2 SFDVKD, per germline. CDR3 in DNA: TGTGCCACCAGTGACACGGACACGGGCAATCGGCCCCAGCATTTT. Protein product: CATSDTDTGNRPQHF.

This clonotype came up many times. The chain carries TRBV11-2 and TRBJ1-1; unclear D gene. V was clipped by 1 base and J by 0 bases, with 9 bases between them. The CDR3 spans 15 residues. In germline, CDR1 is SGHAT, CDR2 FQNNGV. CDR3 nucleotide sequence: TGTGCCAGCAGCTTAGTACAACAAGTGAACACTGAAGCTTTCTTT. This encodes CASSLVQQVNTEAFF. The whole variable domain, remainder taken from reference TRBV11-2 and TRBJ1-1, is EAGVAQSPRYKIIEKRQSVAFWCNPISGHATLYWYQQILGQGPKLLIQFQNNGVVDDSQLPKDRFSAERLKGVDSTLKIQPAKLEDSAVYLCASSLVQQVNTEAFFGQGTRLTVV.

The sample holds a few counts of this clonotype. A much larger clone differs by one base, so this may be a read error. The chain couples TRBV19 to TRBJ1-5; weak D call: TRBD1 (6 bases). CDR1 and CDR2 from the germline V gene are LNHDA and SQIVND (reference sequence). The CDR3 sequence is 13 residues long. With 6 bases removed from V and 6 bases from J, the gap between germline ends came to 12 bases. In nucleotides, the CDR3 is TGTGCCAGTAGGAGGGGGGCGGGTCAGCCCCAGCATTTT. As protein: CASRRGAGQPQHF.

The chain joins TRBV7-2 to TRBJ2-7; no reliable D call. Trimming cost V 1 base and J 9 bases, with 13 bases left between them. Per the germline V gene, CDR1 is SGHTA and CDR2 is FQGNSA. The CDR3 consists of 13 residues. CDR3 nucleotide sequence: TGTGCCAGCAGCTTAGTGACCGAAACGAGGCAGTACTTC. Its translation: CASSLVTETRQYF.

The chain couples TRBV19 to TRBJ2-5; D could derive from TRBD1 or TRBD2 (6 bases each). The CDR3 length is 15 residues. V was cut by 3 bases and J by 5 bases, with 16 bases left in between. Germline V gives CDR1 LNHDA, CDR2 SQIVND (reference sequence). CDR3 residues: CASSIGGSGAETQYF. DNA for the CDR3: TGTGCCAGTAGTATCGGGGGTTCAGGGGCCGAGACCCAGTACTTC.

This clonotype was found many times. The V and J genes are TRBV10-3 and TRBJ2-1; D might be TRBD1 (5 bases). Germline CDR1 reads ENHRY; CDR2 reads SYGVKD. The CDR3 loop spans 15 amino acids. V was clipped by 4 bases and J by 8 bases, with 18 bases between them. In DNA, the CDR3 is TGTGCCATCAGTGTCGGGCAGGGTTGGATCGATGAGCAGTTCTTC. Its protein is CAISVGQGWIDEQFF.

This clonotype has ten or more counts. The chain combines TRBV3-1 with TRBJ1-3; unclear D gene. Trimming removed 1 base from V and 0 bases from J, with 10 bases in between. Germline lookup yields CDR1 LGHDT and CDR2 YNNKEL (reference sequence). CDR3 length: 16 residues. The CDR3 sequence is CASSQGTEFSGNTIYF. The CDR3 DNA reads TGTGCCAGCAGCCAAGGGACGGAATTCTCTGGAAACACCATATATTTT.

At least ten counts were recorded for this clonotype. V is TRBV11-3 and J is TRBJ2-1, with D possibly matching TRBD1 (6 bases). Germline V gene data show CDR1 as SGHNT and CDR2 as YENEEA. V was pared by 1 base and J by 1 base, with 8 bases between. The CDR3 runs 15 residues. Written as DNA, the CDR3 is TGTGCCAGCAGCTTAGTGGGGGCGTCCTACAATGAGCAGTTCTTC. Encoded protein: CASSLVGASYNEQFF.

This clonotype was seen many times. The CDR3 loop reads CASSQGLGDTQYF. CDR3 DNA sequence: TGTGCCAGCAGCCAGGGACTGGGAGATACGCAGTATTTT. The chain couples TRBV7-2 to TRBJ2-3; TRBD2 is a possible D gene (6 bases). The germline CDR1 and CDR2 sequences are SGHTA and FQGNSA. The CDR3 covers 13 residues. Trimming removed 5 bases from V and 5 bases from J, with 11 bases in between.

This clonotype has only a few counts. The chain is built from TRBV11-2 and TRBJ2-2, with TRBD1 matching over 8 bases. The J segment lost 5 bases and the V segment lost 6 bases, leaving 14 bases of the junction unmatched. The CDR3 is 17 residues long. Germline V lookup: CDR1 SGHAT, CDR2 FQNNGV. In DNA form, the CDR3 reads TGTGCCAGCAGTCACCAGACCACAGGGGGAGTTACCGGGGAGCTGTTTTTT. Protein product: CASSHQTTGGVTGELFF. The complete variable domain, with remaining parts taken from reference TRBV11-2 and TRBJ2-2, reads EAGVAQSPRYKIIEKRQSVAFWCNPISGHATLYWYQQILGQGPKLLIQFQNNGVVDDSQLPKDRFSAERLKGVDSTLKIQPAKLEDSAVYLCASSHQTTGGVTGELFFGEGSRLTVL.

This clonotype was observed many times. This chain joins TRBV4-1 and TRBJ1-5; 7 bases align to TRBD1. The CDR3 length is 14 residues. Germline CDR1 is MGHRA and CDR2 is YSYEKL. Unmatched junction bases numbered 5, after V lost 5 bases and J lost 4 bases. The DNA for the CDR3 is TGCGCCAGCAGCGAACCAGGGGGTAATCAGCCCCAGCATTTT. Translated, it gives CASSEPGGNQPQHF.

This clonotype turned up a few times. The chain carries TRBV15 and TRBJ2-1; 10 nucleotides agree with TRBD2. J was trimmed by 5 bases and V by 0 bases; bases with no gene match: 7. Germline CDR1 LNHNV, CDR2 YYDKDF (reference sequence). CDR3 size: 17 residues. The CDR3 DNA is TGTGCCACCAGCAGAGATGTCCGGACTAGCGGACACAATGAGCAGTTCTTC. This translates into CATSRDVRTSGHNEQFF.

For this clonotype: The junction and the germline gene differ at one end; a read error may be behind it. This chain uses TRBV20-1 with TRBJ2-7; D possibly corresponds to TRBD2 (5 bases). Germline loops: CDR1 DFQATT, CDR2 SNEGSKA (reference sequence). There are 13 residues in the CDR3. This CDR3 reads CSAMDGVSHEQYF. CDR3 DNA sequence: TGTAGTGCAATGGACGGGGTGTCCCACGAGCAGTACTTC.

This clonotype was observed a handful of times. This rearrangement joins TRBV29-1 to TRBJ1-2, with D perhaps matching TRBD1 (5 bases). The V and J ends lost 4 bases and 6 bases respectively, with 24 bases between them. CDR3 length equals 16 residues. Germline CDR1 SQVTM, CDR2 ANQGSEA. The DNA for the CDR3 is TGCAGCGTTGGCGGCAAGAGGGACTTCCACACGGATGGCTACACCTTC. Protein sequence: CSVGGKRDFHTDGYTF. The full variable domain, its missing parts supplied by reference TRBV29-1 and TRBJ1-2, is SAVISQKPSRDICQRGTSLTIQCQVDSQVTMMFWYRQQPGQSLTLIATANQGSEATYESGFVIDKFPISRPNLTFSTLTVSNMSPEDSSIYLCSVGGKRDFHTDGYTFGSGTRLTVV.

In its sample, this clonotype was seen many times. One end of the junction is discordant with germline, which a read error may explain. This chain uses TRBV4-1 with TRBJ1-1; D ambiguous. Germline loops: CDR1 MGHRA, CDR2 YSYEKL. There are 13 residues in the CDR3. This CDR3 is CASSQVGGTEAFF. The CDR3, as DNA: TGTGCCAGCAGCCAAGTAGGTGGGACTGAAGCTTTCTTT.